Listed here is a single TCR beta chain. These data originate in a study of blood T cell repertoires in COVID-19. Participants came from about two dozen US areas, aged about 18 to 89 years. CDR1 and CDR2 from the germline V gene are SGHRS and YFSETQ. The CDR3 is made up of 15 amino acids. The V and J ends lost 4 bases and 10 bases, in that order; junction bases with no gene match: 11. Clones were read by immunoSEQ multiplex PCR, and TCRdb kept only the in-frame ones, dropping some. The sample lists about 280,000 clones; around nine tenths were seen once. This sequence joins TRBV5-1 and TRBJ2-1, with 10 bases fitting TRBD1. Sequenced sample: PBMCs or T cells enriched from blood (not recorded which). This clonotype originated in a woman aged 35 to 49 who had recovered from COVID-19. The chain's CDR3 is CASSTRQGARREQFF. CDR3 sequence (DNA): TGCGCCAGCAGCACCCGACAGGGGGCGCGGCGGGAGCAGTTCTTC.